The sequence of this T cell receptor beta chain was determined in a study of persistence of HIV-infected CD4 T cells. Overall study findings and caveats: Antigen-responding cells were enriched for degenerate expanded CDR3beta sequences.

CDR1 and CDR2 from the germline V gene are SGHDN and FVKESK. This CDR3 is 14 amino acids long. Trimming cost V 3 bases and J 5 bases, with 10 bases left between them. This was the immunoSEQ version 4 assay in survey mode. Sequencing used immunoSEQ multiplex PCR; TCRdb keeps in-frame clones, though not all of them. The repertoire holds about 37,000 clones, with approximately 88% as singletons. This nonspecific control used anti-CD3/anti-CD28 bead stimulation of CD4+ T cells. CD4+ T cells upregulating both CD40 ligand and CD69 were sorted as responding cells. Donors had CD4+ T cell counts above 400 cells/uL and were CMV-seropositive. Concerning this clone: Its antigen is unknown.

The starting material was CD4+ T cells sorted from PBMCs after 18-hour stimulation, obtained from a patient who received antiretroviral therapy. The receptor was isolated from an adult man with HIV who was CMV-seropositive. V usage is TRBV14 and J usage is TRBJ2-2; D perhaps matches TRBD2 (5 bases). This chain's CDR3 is CASSQDWVTGELFF. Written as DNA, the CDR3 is TGTGCCAGCAGCCAGGACTGGGTGACCGGGGAGCTGTTTTTT. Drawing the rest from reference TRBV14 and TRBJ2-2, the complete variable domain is EAGVTQFPSHSVIEKGQTVTLRCDPISGHDNLYWYRRVMGKEIKFLLHFVKESKQDESGMPNNRFLAERTGGTYSTLKVQPAELEDSGVYFCASSQDWVTGELFFGEGSRLTVL.